This T cell receptor beta chain was sequenced in a study of blood T cell repertoires in COVID-19. About the research overall: Material from acute and convalescent COVID-19 was sourced from the United States, Italy and Spain. The analysed material was cDNA or gDNA that came from T cells, B-cell-depleted T cells, or PBMCs.

To note about this clone: The sample carries other DNA sequences with the same CDR3.

V lost 3 bases and J 2 bases, leaving 11 bases between the germline ends. Germline V gene lookup returns CDR1 MDHEN and CDR2 SYDVKM. This CDR3 is built from 14 residues. Profiled with immunoSEQ multiplex PCR; TCRdb holds only in-frame clones, not every one. The table shows approximately 390,000 clones, with around 89% occurring only once. The sample was peripheral blood. The source of this sequence is a man aged 18 to 30 with active or convalescent COVID-19. This chain links TRBV28 with TRBJ2-7, with D uncertain. This CDR3 is CASSLIQLTYEQYF. The CDR3, as DNA: TGTGCCAGCAGTTTGATACAGTTGACCTACGAGCAGTACTTC.